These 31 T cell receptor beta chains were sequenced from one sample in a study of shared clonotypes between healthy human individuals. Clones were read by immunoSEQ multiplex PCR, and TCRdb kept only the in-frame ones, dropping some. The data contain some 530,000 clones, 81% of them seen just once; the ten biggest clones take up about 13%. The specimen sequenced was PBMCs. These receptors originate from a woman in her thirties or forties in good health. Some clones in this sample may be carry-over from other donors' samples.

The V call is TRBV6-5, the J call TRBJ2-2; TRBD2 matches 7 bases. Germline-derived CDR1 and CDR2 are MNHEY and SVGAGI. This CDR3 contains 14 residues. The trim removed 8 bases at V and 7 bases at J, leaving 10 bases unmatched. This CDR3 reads CASQAGKGYGELFF. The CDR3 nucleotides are TGTGCCAGCCAAGCGGGAAAGGGGTACGGGGAGCTGTTTTTT.

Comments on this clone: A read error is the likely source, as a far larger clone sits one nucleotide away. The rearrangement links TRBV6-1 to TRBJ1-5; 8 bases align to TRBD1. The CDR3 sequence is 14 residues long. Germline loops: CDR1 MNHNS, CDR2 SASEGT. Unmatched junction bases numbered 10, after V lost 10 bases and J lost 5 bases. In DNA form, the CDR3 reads TGTGCCAACAGGCCAGGGGGCGCGGATCAGCCCCAGCATTTT. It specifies CANRPGGADQPQHF.

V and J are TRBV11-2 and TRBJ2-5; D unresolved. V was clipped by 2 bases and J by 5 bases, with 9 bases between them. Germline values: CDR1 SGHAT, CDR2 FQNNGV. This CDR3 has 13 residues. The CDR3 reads CASSLPASETQYF. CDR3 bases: TGTGCCAGCAGCTTACCAGCTTCGGAGACCCAGTACTTC.

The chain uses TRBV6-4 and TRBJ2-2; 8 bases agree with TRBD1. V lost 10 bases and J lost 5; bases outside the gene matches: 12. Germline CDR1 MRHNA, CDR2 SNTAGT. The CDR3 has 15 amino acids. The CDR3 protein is CAIDDRGSGTGELFF. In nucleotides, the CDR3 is TGTGCCATCGACGACAGGGGCTCCGGGACCGGGGAGCTGTTTTTT.

The CDR3: CASSLGVQDEQYF. For the CDR3, the DNA is TGTGCCAGCAGCTTAGGGGTCCAGGACGAGCAGTACTTC. The rearrangement links TRBV11-2 to TRBJ2-7; no firm D call. Germline CDR1 and CDR2: SGHAT and FQNNGV. Trimming took 1 base from V and 5 from J, leaving 9 bases between them. The CDR3 runs to 13 residues.

In nucleotides, the CDR3 is TGTGCCAGCAGTTACGCAGGGTTTGCGGAAGCTTTCTTT. It translates to CASSYAGFAEAFF. The chain links TRBV6-5 to TRBJ1-1, with D perhaps TRBD1 (5 bases). Deletions cut 2 bases from V and 8 bases from J, with 12 bases between. The germline gives CDR1 MNHEY, CDR2 SVGAGI. The CDR3 contains 13 residues.

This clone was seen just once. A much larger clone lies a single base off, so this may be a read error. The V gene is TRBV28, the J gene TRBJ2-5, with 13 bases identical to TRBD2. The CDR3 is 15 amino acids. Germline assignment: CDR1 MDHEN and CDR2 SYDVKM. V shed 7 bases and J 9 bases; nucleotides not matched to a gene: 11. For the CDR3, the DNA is TGTGCCAGCAAACTACTAGCGGGAGGGCCAGGGGCCCAGTACTTC. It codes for CASKLLAGGPGAQYF.

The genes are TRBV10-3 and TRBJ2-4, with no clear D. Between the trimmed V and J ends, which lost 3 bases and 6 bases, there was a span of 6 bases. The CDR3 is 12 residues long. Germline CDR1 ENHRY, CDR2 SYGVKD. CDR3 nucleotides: TGTGCCATCAGTGACCAGCGAAACATTCAGTACTTC. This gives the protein CAISDQRNIQYF.

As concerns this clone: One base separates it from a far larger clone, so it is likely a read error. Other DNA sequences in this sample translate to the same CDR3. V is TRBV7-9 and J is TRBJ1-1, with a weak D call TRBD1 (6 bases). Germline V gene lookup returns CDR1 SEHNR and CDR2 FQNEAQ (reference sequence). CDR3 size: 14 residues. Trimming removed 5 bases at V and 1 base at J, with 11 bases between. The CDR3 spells CASSLQGRNTEAFF. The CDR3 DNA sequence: TGTGCCAGCAGCCTACAGGGCCGGAACACTGAAGCTTTCTTT. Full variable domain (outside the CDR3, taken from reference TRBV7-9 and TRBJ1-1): DTGVSQNPRHKITKRGQNVTFRCDPISEHNRLYWYRQTLGQGPEFLTYFQNEAQLEKSRLLSDRFSAERPKGSFSTLEIQRTEQGDSAMYLCASSLQGRNTEAFFGQGTRLTVV.

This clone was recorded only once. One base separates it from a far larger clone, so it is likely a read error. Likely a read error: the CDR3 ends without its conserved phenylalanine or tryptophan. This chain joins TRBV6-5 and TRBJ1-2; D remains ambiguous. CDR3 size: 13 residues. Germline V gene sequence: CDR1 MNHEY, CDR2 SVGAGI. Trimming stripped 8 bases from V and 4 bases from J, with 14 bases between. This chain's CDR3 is CASRVRASYGYTS. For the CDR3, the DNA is TGTGCCAGCCGGGTCCGGGCTAGCTATGGCTACACCTCC.

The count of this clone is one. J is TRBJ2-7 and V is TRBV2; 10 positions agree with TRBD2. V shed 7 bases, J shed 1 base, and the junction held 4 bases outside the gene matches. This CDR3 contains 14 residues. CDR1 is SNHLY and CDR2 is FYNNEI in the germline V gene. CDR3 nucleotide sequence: TGTGCCAGCAACCTGGGACTAGCGTCCTACGAGCAGTACTTC. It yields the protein CASNLGLASYEQYF.

The CDR3 DNA reads as TGTGCCAGCAGCTCCGGGACTAGCGGGCACAATGAGCAGTTCTTC. Protein sequence: CASSSGTSGHNEQFF. The rearrangement links TRBV5-6 to TRBJ2-1, with 12 nucleotides matching TRBD2. Losses at the gene ends were 3 bases for V and 5 bases for J; bases not matched to a gene: 3. Germline V gives CDR1 SGHDT, CDR2 YYEEEE. The CDR3 totals 15 residues.

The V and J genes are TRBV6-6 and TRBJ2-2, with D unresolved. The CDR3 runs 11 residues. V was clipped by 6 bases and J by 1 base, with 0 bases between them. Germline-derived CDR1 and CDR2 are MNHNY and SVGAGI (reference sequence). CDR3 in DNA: TGTGCCAGCAGGAACACCGGGGAGCTGTTTTTT. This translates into CASRNTGELFF.

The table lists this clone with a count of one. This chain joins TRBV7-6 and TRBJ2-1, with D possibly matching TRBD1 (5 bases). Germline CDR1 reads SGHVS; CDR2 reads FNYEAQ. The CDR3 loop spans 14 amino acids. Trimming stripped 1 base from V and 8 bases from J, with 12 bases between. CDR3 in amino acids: CASSLDRIVDEQFF. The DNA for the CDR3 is TGTGCCAGCAGCTTAGACAGGATCGTCGATGAGCAGTTCTTC.

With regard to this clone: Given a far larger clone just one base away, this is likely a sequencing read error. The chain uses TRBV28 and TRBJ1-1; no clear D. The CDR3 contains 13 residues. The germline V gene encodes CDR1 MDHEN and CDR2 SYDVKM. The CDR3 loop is CANSLLGTSVAFF. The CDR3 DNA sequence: TGTGCCAACAGTTTATTAGGCACGTCAGTGGCTTTCTTT.

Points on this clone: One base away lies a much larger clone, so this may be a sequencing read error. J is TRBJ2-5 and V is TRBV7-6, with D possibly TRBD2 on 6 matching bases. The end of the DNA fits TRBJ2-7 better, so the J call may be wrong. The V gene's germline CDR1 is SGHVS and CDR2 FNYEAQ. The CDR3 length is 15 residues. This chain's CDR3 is CASGLALGGTYEQYF. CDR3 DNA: TGTGCCAGCGGCTTAGCACTAGGCGGGACCTACGAGCAGTACTTC.

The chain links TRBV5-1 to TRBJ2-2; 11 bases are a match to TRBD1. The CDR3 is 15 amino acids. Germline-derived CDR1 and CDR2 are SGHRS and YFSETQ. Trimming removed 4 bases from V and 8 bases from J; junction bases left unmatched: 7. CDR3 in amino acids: CASSPGDRGAGELFF. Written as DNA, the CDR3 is TGCGCCAGCAGCCCCGGGGACAGGGGGGCTGGGGAGCTGTTTTTT. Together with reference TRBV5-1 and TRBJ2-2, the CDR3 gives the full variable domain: KAGVTQTPRYLIKTRGQQVTLSCSPISGHRSVSWYQQTPGQGLQFLFEYFSETQRNKGNFPGRFSGRQFSNSRSEMNVSTLELGDSALYLCASSPGDRGAGELFFGEGSRLTVL.

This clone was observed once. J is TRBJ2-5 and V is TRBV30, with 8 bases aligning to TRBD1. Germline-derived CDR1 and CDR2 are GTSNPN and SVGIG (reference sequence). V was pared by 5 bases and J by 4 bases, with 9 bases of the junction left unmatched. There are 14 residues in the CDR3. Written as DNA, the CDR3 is TGTGCCTGGGGGACAGGCAATCAGGGAGAGACCCAGTACTTC. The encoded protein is CAWGTGNQGETQYF.

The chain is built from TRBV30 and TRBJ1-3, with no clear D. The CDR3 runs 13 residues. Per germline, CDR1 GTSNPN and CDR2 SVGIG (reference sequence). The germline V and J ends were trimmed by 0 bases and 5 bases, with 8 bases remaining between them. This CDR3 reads CAWSVGGRNTIYF. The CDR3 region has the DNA TGTGCCTGGAGTGTCGGTGGGCGAAACACCATATATTTT.

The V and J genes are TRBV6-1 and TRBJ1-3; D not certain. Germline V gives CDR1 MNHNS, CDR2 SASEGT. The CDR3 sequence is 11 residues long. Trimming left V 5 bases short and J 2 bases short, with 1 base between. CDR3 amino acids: CASSTGNTIYF. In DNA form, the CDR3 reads TGTGCCAGCAGTACTGGAAACACCATATATTTT.

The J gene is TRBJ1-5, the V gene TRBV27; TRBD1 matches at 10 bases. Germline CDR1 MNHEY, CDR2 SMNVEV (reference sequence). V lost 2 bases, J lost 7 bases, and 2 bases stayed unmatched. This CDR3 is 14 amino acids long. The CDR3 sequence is CASSLRGQGQPQHF. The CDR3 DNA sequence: TGTGCCAGCAGTTTAAGGGGACAGGGGCAGCCCCAGCATTTT.

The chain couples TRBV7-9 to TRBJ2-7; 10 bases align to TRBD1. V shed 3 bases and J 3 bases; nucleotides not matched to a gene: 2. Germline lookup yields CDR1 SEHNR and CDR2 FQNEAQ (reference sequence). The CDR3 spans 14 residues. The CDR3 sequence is CASSFGDRGYEQYF. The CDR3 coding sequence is TGTGCCAGCAGCTTCGGGGACAGGGGCTACGAGCAGTACTTC.

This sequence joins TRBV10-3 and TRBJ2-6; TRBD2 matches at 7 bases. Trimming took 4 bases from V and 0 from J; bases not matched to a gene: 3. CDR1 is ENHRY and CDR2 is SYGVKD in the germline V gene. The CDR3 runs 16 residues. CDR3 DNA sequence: TGTGCCATCAGTGTTGGCGGGGGCTCTGGGGCCAACGTCCTGACTTTC. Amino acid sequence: CAISVGGGSGANVLTF.

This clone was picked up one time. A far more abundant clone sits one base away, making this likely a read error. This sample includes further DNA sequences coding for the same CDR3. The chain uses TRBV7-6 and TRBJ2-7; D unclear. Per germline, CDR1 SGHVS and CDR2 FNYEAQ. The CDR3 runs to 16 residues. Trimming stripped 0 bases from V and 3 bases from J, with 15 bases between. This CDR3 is CASSLADTAGNYEQYF. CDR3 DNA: TGTGCCAGCAGCTTAGCCGACACCGCTGGCAACTACGAGCAGTACTTC.

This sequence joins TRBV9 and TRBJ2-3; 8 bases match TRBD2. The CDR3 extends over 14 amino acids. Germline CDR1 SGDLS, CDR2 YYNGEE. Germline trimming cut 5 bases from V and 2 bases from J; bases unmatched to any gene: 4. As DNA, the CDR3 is TGTGCCAGCAGGCGGGGGGACACCACAGATACGCAGTATTTT. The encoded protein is CASRRGDTTDTQYF.

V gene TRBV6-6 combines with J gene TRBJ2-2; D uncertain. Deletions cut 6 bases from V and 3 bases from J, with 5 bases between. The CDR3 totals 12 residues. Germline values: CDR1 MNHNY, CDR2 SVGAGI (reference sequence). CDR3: CASRTYTGELFF. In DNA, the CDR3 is TGTGCCAGCAGAACATACACCGGGGAGCTGTTTTTT.

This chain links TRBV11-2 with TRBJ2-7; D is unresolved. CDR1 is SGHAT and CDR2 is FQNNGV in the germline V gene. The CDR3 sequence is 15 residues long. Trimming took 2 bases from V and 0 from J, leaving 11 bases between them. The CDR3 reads CASSLSTVPSYEQYF. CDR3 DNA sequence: TGTGCCAGCAGCTTAAGTACGGTACCCTCCTACGAGCAGTACTTC. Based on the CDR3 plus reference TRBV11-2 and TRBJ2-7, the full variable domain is EAGVAQSPRYKIIEKRQSVAFWCNPISGHATLYWYQQILGQGPKLLIQFQNNGVVDDSQLPKDRFSAERLKGVDSTLKIQPAKLEDSAVYLCASSLSTVPSYEQYFGPGTRLTVT.

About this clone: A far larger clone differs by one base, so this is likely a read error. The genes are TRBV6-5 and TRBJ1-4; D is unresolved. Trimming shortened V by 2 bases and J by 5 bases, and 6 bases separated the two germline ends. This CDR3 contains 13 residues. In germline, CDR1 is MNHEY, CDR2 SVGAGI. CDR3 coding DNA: TGTGCCAGCAGTTACGGCAGAAATGAAAAACTGTTTTTT. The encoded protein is CASSYGRNEKLFF.

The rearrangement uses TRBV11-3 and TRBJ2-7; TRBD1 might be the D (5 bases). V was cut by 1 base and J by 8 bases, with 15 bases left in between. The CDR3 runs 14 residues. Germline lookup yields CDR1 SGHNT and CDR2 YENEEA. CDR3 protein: CASSLGGQGRQQYF. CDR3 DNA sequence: TGTGCCAGCAGCTTAGGCGGTCAGGGCCGACAGCAGTACTTC.

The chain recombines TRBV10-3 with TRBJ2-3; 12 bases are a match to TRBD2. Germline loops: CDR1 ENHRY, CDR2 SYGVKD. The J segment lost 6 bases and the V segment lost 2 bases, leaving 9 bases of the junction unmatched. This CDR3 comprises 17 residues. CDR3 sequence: CAISEVASGRVLDTQYF. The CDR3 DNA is TGTGCCATCAGTGAGGTGGCTAGCGGGAGGGTATTGGATACGCAGTATTTT.

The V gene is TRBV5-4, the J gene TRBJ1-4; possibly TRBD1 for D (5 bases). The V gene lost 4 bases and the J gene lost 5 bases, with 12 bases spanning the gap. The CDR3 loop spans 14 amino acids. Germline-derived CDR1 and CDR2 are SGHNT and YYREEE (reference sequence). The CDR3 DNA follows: TGTGCCAGCAGCCTGGACAAGGGGAATGAAAAACTGTTTTTT. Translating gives CASSLDKGNEKLFF.